This TCR beta chain originates from a study of tumour-infiltrating T cells in Burkitt lymphoma. Whole-study context: The Burkitt lymphoma cohort spanned all epidemiological subtypes. Survival, overall and progression-free, tracked with productive clonality.

V lost 4 bases and J 1 base, leaving 22 bases between the germline ends. The CDR3 totals 18 residues. Germline lookup yields CDR1 MGHRA and CDR2 YSYEKL. Only in-frame clones appear in the TCRdb table, and some are missing; sequencing was by immunoSEQ multiplex PCR. The table records about 1,500 clones, 11% of them present only once. Sequences were obtained from tumor tissue. This chain joins TRBV4-1 and TRBJ1-2; D perhaps matches TRBD1 (5 bases). The sequence derives from a human donor with Burkitt lymphoma. This CDR3 is CASSPPGTALLHNYGYTF. For the CDR3, the DNA is TGCGCCAGCAGCCCACCCGGGACCGCCTTACTCCATAACTATGGCTACACCTTC.